One sample yielded the 18 T cell receptor beta chains listed below, sequenced in a study of CD8 T cells in ankylosing spondylitis. MiXCR was run by TCRdb on the 5' RACE reads, yielding one entry per CDR3 protein. The sample includes about 360,000 distinct CDR3 sequences, roughly 20% of them seen just once. The sequenced sample was blood, either unsorted or a sorted T cell fraction (not recorded which). The receptors here all came from a male donor with ankylosing spondylitis or in good health (not recorded which).

This clonotype has a handful of counts. The chain couples TRBV15 to TRBJ2-3; the D is unclear. Deletions cut 1 base from V and 6 bases from J, with 8 bases between. Looked up from germline, CDR1 is LNHNV and CDR2 is YYDKDF (reference sequence). This CDR3 region has 13 residues. The CDR3 DNA is TGTGCCACCAGCAGAGGGACGTTCGATACGCAGTATTTT. It yields the protein CATSRGTFDTQYF.

The chain recombines TRBV28 with TRBJ2-5; 9 bases agree with TRBD2. This CDR3 is built from 16 residues. Germline V CDR1 and CDR2: MDHEN, SYDVKM. After removal of 1 base from V and 1 base from J, the junction contained 4 bases not matched to a gene. CDR3 sequence (DNA): TGTGCCAGCAGTTTATTCCTAGCGGGGCCCCAAGAGACCCAGTACTTC. This translates into CASSLFLAGPQETQYF. Variable domain in full (rest from reference TRBV28 and TRBJ2-5): DVKVTQSSRYLVKRTGEKVFLECVQDMDHENMFWYRQDPGLGLRLIYFSYDVKMKEKGDIPEGYSVSREKKERFSLILESASTNQTSMYLCASSLFLAGPQETQYFGPGTRLLVL.

The chain carries TRBV6-2 or TRBV6-3 and TRBJ1-2; TRBD1 agrees at 10 bases. Unmatched junction bases numbered 4, after V lost 1 base and J lost 8 bases. This CDR3 has 14 residues. Germline V gene lookup returns CDR1 MNHEY and CDR2 SVGEGT. CDR3 in amino acids: CASSYLGTGDGYTF. The CDR3 nucleotides are TGTGCCAGCAGTTACTTGGGGACAGGGGACGGCTACACCTTC.

This chain uses TRBV20-1 with TRBJ2-7, with 8 bases aligning to TRBD1. The CDR3 totals 14 residues. Germline loops: CDR1 DFQATT, CDR2 SNEGSKA (reference sequence). The J segment lost 3 bases and the V segment lost 5 bases, leaving 9 bases of the junction unmatched. CDR3 residues: CSADSGTGDYEQYF. As DNA, the CDR3 is TGCAGTGCTGATTCCGGGACAGGCGACTACGAGCAGTACTTC.

This clonotype was seen a handful of times. V gene TRBV25-1 combines with J gene TRBJ2-7; D call uncertain. V was clipped by 2 bases and J by 3 bases, with 8 bases between them. The germline V gene has CDR1 MGHDK and CDR2 SYGVNS. The CDR3 extends over 13 amino acids. The DNA for the CDR3 is TGTGCCAGCAGTGAACGAAGCAGCTACGAGCAGTACTTC. Protein product: CASSERSSYEQYF.

A word on this clonotype: A much larger clonotype is one base distant, so this may be a read error. The chain employs TRBV20-1 and TRBJ2-7, with 9 bases that match TRBD1. This CDR3 contains 13 residues. Germline V lookup: CDR1 DFQATT, CDR2 SNEGSKA (reference sequence). V dropped 1 base and J dropped 3; count of bases not matched to a gene: 1. CDR3: CSARGQGDYEQYF. The CDR3 coding sequence is TGCAGTGCTAGAGGACAGGGGGACTACGAGCAGTACTTC.

This clonotype has ten or more counts. Germline and junction disagree at one end, which may indicate a read error. V is TRBV12-3 or TRBV12-4 and J is TRBJ2-2, with no clear D. There are 18 residues in the CDR3. The CDR3 sequence is CACSLDPPGQTNTGELFF. The CDR3 region has the DNA TGTGCCTGCAGTTTAGATCCCCCTGGGCAGACGAACACCGGGGAGCTGTTTTTT.

The gene calls are TRBV25-1 and TRBJ1-2; D remains unclear. The germline CDR1 and CDR2 sequences are MGHDK and SYGVNS. The V and J ends lost 0 bases and 8 bases respectively, with 19 bases between them. The CDR3 runs to 16 residues. CDR3 sequence (DNA): TGTGCCAGCAGTGAATATGGTCTTGATAGAGGGAACGGCTACACCTTC. Amino acids: CASSEYGLDRGNGYTF.

The CDR3 is CASSRERRSTDTQYF. The CDR3 region has the DNA TGCGCCAGCAGCCGGGAGCGTCGTAGCACAGATACGCAGTATTTT. The chain joins TRBV4-1 to TRBJ2-3; D perhaps matches TRBD2 (5 bases). The CDR3 spans 15 residues. The germline gives CDR1 MGHRA, CDR2 YSYEKL. V gave up 4 bases and J gave up 0 bases, with 11 bases separating them.

In this sample, this clonotype turned up a few times. The J gene is TRBJ2-5, the V gene TRBV18; tentatively, D is TRBD1 or TRBD2 (6 bases each). This CDR3 region has 15 residues. Deletions cut 2 bases from V and 1 base from J, with 11 bases between. The germline gives CDR1 KGHSH, CDR2 LQKENI. In DNA, the CDR3 is TGTGCCAGCTCACCAGCAGAGGGGGGCCAAGAGACCCAGTACTTC. Encoded protein: CASSPAEGGQETQYF.

The chain uses TRBV10-2 and TRBJ1-1, with TRBD1 as a possible D gene (5 bases). With 6 bases removed from V and 0 bases from J, the gap between germline ends came to 11 bases. CDR3 length: 14 amino acids. Germline V lookup: CDR1 WSHSY, CDR2 SAAADI. The CDR3 DNA reads as TGCGCCAGCAGAGGGGACGGCCTGAACACTGAAGCTTTCTTT. It is translated as CASRGDGLNTEAFF.

This clonotype was counted only a few times. The V gene is TRBV10-3, the J gene TRBJ2-7, with TRBD1 as a possible D gene (5 bases). This CDR3 region has 17 residues. Germline V gene sequence: CDR1 ENHRY, CDR2 SYGVKD. Trimming shortened V by 0 bases and J by 2 bases, and 17 bases separated the two germline ends. The CDR3 DNA is TGTGCCATCAGTGAGTCAAAGGACACCACTTTTACCTACGAGCAGTACTTC. This encodes CAISESKDTTFTYEQYF.

This rearrangement joins TRBV6-5 to TRBJ2-3; 8 nucleotides match TRBD2. This CDR3 is 14 amino acids long. Unmatched junction bases numbered 7, after V lost 5 bases and J lost 6 bases. Germline V CDR1 and CDR2: MNHEY, SVGAGI. The CDR3 region has the DNA TGTGCCAGCAGTAACGTAGCGGGGACGGATACGCAGTATTTT. This gives the protein CASSNVAGTDTQYF.

The V call is TRBV9, the J call TRBJ2-3; the D gene is possibly TRBD1 (7 bases). The V end was cut by 0 bases, the J end by 6 bases, with 14 bases between. From germline, CDR1 is SGDLS and CDR2 YYNGEE. This CDR3 comprises 15 residues. In DNA form, the CDR3 reads TGTGCCAGCAGCGTAGTAGGGGGCGGGGAGGATACGCAGTATTTT. Its translation is CASSVVGGGEDTQYF.

Only a few counts were recorded for this clonotype. The chain links TRBV12-3 or TRBV12-4 to TRBJ2-1; 8 nucleotides line up with TRBD2. The ends lost 6 bases at V and 10 bases at J; junction bases unmatched: 17. This CDR3 is built from 16 residues. CDR3 sequence reads: CASSPGVAGPSDEQFF. The CDR3, as DNA: TGTGCCAGCAGCCCCGGGGTAGCGGGGCCATCCGACGAGCAGTTCTTC.

There are a few counts of this clonotype. The chain joins TRBV20-1 to TRBJ2-1; no clear D. CDR1 and CDR2 from the germline V gene are DFQATT and SNEGSKA (reference sequence). CDR3 length: 12 residues. V lost 1 base, J lost 4 bases, and 5 bases lay in between. DNA for the CDR3: TGCAGTGCTAGAGTTCGATACAATGAGCAGTTCTTC. It encodes CSARVRYNEQFF.

This clonotype was detected only a few times. V usage is TRBV12-3 or TRBV12-4 and J usage is TRBJ2-3, with TRBD1 matching 7 bases. This CDR3 has 15 residues. Trimming removed 5 bases from V and 3 bases from J; junction bases left unmatched: 8. The CDR3 sequence: CASSHRETGTDTQYF. CDR3 bases: TGTGCCAGCAGTCATCGCGAGACAGGGACAGATACGCAGTATTTT.

CDR3 nucleotides: TGTGCCAGCAGTTTACCTTACACAGATACGCAGTATTTT. Translation gives CASSLPYTDTQYF. The chain employs TRBV27 and TRBJ2-3; D gene unclear. The V gene lost 2 bases and the J gene lost 2 bases, with 5 bases spanning the gap. This CDR3 has 13 amino acids. Germline V CDR1 and CDR2: MNHEY, SMNVEV (reference sequence).